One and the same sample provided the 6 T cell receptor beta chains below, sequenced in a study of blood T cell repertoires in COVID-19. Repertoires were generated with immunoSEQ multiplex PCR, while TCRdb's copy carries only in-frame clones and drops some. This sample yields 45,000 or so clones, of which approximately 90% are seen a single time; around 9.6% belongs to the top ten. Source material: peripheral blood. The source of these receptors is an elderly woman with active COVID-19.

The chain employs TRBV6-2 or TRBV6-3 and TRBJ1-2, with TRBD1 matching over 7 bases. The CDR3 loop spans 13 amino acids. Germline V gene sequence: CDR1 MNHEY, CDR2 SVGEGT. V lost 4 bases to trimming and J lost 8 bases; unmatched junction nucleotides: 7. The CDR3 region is CASSSSGGRGYTF. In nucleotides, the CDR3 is TGTGCCAGCAGTTCATCAGGGGGAAGAGGCTACACCTTC.

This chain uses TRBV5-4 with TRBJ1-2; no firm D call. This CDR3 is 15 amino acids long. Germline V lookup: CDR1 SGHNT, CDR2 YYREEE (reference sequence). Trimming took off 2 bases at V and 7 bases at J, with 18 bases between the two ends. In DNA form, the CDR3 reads TGTGCCAGCAGCTTAAGCACCTTAACTGCGGGTGGCTACACCTTC. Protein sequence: CASSLSTLTAGGYTF.

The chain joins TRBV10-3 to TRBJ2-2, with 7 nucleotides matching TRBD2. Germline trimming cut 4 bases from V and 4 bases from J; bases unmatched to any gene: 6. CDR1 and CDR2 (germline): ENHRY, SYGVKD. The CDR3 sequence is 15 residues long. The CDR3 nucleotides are TGTGCCATCAGTGGACGGGGAGGGACCACCGGGGAGCTGTTTTTT. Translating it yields CAISGRGGTTGELFF.

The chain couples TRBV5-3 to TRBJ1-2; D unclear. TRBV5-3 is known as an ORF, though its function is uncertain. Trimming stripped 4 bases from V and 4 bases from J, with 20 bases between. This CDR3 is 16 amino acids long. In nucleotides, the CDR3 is TGTGCCAGAAGCGGCGACCGGGGTAAGTACATCTATGGCTACACCTTC. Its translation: CARSGDRGKYIYGYTF.

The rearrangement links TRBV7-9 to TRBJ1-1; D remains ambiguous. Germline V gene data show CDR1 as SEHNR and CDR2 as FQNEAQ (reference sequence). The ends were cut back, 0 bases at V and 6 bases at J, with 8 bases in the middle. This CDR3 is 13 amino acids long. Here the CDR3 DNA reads TGTGCCAGCAGCTTAGCGAGAACAGCTGAAGCTTTCTTT. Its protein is CASSLARTAEAFF.

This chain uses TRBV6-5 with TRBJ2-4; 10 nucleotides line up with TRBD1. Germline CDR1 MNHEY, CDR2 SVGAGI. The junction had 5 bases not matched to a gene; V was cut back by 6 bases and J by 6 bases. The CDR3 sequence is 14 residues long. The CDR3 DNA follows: TGTGCCAGCAGGAAGGACAGGGGGGTAAACATTCAGTACTTC. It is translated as CASRKDRGVNIQYF.